The clone carrying this T cell receptor (beta chain) appeared many times. Antigen: not known. These data come from a study of early T cells in non-severe SARS-CoV-2 infection. Overall study context: From unsorted whole blood, bulk RNA was sequenced, and the chains remained unpaired.

Germline-derived CDR1 and CDR2 are SGHVS and FQNEAQ. The CDR3 is 18 residues long. Trimming removed 2 bases at V and 7 bases at J, with 24 bases between. The library protocol tagged individual cDNA molecules with unique molecular identifiers. TCRdb re-called the 5' RACE reads through MiXCR, storing one row per CDR3 protein. The table has about 100,000 distinct CDR3 sequences, over 10% seen once. General study findings and limits: Anti-spike CD8 responses were favored in VDJdb matching, and private and CD4 specificities were missed.

What was sequenced was whole blood. V is TRBV7-8 and J is TRBJ2-4; D is possibly TRBD2 (6 bases). The TCR originated in an adult who was a healthcare worker with PCR-confirmed SARS-CoV-2 infection or an uninfected control (not recorded which). In DNA, the CDR3 is TGTGCCAGCAGCTTAAGGGGTGGTCCGCAGACTAGGGGTAACATTCAGTACTTC. It specifies CASSLRGGPQTRGNIQYF. Looking up the rest from reference TRBV7-8 and TRBJ2-4 gives the full variable domain: GAGVSQSPRYKVAKRGQDVALRCDPISGHVSLFWYQQALGQGPEFLTYFQNEAQLDKSGLPSDRFFAERPEGSVSTLKIQRTQQEDSAVYLCASSLRGGPQTRGNIQYFGAGTRLSVL.